Sequencing of this TCR beta chain was carried out in a study of identical twins. cDNA carried unique molecular identifiers, and a universal primer site was added by template switching. One entry per CDR3 protein, called by TCRdb with MiXCR from the 5' RACE reads. Here the sample spans roughly 470,000 distinct CDR3 sequences, roughly an eighth being singletons. In regard to this clonotype: No antigen is known for it.

Findings and caveats of the study: With abundant cord blood beta clonotypes, insertions were fewer; memory repertoires showed no such pattern.

This CDR3 comprises 18 residues. V lost 4 bases and J lost 0; bases outside the gene matches: 9. CDR1 and CDR2 (germline): SGHAT, FQDESV (reference sequence). The same data also contributed to another study, on yellow fever vaccine responses in identical twins.

The V and J genes are TRBV11-1 and TRBJ2-6; 7 nucleotides line up with TRBD1. Material for sequencing was CD4+ T cells sorted from blood. This receptor was obtained from a young woman in good health. The CDR3 loop reads CASSSGQVGVSGANVLTF. CDR3 bases: TGTGCCAGCAGCTCCGGACAGGTGGGGGTCTCTGGGGCCAACGTCCTGACTTTC.